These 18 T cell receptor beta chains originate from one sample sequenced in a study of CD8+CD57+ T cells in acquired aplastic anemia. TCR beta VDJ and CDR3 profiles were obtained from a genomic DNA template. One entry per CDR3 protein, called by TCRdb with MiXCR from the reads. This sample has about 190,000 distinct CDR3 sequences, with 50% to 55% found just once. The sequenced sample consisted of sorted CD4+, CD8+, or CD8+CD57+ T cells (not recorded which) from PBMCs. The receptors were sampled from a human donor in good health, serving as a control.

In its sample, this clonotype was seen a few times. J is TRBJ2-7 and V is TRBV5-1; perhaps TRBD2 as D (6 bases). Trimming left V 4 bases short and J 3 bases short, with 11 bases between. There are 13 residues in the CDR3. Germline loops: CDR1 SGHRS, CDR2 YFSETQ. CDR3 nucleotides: TGCGCCAGCAGCCGGGGGAATGGCTACGAGCAGTACTTC. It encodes CASSRGNGYEQYF.

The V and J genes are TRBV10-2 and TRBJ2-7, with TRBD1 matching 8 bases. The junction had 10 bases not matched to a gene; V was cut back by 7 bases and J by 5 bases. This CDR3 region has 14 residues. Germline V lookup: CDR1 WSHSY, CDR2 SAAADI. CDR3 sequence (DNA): TGCGCCAGCAACGCCAGGACAGGGTCCGACGAGCAGTACTTC. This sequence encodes CASNARTGSDEQYF.

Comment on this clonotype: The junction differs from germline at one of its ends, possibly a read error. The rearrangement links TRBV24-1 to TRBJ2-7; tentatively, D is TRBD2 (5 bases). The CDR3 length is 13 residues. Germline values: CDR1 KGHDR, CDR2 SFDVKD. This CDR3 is CASSAANSDEQYF. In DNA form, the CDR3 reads TGTGCCAGCAGTGCGGCTAATAGCGACGAGCAGTACTTC.

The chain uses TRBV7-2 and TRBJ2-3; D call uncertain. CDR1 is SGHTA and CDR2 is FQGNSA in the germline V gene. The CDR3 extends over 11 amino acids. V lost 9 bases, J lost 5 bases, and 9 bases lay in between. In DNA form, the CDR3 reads TGTGCCAGTACCATGGGAGATACGCAGTATTTT. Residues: CASTMGDTQYF. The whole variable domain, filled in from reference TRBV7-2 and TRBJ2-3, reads GAGVSQSPSNKVTEKGKDVELRCDPISGHTALYWYRQSLGQGLEFLIYFQGNSAPDKSGLPSDRFSAERTGGSVSTLTIQRTQQEDSAVYLCASTMGDTQYFGPGTRLTVL.

CDR3 DNA sequence: TGTGCCAGCAGCTTGTCCTCCGGGTACGAGCAGTACTTC. It specifies CASSLSSGYEQYF. The chain links TRBV5-6 to TRBJ2-7; D ambiguous. The CDR3 runs to 13 residues. V lost 1 base and J lost 4, with 9 bases in between. Per germline, CDR1 SGHDT and CDR2 YYEEEE.

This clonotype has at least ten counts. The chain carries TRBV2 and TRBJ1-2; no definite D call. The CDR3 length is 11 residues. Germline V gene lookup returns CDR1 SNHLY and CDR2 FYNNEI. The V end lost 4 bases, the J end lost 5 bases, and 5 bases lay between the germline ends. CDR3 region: CASSARYGYTF. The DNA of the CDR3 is TGTGCCAGCAGTGCCAGATATGGCTACACCTTC.

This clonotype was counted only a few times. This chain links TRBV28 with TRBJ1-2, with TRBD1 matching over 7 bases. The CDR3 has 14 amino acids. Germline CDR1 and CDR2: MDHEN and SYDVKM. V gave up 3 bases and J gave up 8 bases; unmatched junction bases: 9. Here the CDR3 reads CASSLGGTARGYTF. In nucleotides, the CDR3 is TGTGCCAGCAGTTTGGGTGGGACAGCAAGGGGCTACACCTTC.

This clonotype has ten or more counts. CDR3 in DNA: TGTGCCAGCAGTCGCGGGGGGTCCAGCAATGAGCAGTTCTTC. Translation gives CASSRGGSSNEQFF. V usage is TRBV6-5 and J usage is TRBJ2-1, with 8 bases lining up with TRBD2. This CDR3 comprises 14 residues. Germline loops: CDR1 MNHEY, CDR2 SVGAGI. Trimming at V came to 5 bases and at J to 6 bases, leaving 6 bases not matched to a gene.

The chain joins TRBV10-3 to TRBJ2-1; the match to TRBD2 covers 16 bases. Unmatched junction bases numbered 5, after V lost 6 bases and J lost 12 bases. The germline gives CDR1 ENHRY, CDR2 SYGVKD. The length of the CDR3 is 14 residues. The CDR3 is CAIRGTSGGAWQFF. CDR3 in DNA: TGTGCCATCAGGGGGACTAGCGGGGGGGCGTGGCAGTTCTTC.

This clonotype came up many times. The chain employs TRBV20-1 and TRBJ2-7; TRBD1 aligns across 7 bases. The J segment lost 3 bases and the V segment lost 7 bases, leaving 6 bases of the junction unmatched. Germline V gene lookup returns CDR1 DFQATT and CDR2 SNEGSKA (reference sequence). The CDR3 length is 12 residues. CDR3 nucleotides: TGCAGTGGGGACAGATTAAACTACGAGCAGTACTTC. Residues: CSGDRLNYEQYF.

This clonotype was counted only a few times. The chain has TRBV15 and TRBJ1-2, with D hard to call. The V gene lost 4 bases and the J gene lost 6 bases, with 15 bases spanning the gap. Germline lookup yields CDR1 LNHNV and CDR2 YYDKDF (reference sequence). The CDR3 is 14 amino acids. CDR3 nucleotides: TGTGCCACCAGCACGGAGGTAATGAGAGATGGCTACACCTTC. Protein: CATSTEVMRDGYTF.

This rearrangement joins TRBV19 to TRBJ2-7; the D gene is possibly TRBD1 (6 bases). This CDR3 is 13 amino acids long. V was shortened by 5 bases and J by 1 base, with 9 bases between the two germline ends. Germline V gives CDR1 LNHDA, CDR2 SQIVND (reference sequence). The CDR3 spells CASSGGGSYEQYF. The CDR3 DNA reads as TGTGCCAGTAGTGGGGGCGGTTCCTACGAGCAGTACTTC.

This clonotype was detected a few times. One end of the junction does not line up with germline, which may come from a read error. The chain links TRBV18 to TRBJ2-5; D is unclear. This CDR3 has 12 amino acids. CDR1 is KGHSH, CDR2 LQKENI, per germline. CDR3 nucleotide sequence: TGTGCCAGATCACCGGCTGAAGAGACCCAGTACTTC. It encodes CARSPAEETQYF.

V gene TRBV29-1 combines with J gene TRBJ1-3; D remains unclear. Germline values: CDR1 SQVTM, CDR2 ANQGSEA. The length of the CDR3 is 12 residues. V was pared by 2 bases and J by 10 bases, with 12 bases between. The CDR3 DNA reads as TGCAGCGTTGAATTTGCATTAGGAACCATATATTTT. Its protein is CSVEFALGTIYF.

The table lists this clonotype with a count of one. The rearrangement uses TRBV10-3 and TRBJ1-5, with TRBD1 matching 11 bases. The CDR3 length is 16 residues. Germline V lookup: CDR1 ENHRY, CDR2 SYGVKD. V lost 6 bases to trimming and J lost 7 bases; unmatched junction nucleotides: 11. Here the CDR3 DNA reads TGTGCCATCAGGCCCGGGACAGGGGGATTGGGACAGCCCCAGCATTTT. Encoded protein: CAIRPGTGGLGQPQHF.

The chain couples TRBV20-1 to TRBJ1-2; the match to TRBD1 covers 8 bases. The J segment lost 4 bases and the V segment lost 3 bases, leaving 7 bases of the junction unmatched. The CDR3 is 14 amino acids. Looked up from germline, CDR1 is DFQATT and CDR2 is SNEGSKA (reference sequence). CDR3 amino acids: CSARERQGSYGYTF. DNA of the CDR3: TGCAGTGCTAGGGAAAGACAGGGGAGCTATGGCTACACCTTC.

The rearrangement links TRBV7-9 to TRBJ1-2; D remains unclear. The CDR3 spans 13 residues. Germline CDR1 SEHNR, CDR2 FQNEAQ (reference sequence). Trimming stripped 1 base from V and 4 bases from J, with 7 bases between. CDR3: CASSLDVVYGYTF. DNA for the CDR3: TGTGCCAGCAGCTTAGATGTTGTCTATGGCTACACCTTC.

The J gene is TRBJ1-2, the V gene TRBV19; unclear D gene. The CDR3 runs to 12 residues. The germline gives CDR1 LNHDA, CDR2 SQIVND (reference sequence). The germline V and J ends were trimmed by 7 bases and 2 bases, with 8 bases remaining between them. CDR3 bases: TGTGCCAGTACAGGAGGGAACTATGGCTACACCTTC. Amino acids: CASTGGNYGYTF.